This is a list of T cell receptor beta chains from one sample in a study of neurological immune-mediated disorders. TCRdb recomputed calls from the 5' RACE reads with MiXCR, one row per CDR3 protein. This sample has 59,000 or so distinct CDR3 sequences, with approximately 11% found just once. The sequenced sample was PBMCs. The receptors stem from a woman aged 60 to 75 with HTLV-1-associated myelopathy (HAM/TSP). Both conserved end residues are part of each CDR3. D genes are given only for firm matches. The size of a clone is reported for some rows only, either as once, few or many, or as a class for expanded clones.

v_call,clone_size,d_call,j_call,cdr3_aa,cdr3_nt
TRBV5-6,.,TRBD2,TRBJ2-5,CASSLVGTSGVETQYF,TGTGCCAGCAGCTTGGTTGGCACTAGCGGGGTAGAGACCCAGTACTTC
TRBV5-1,.,TRBD2,TRBJ2-7,CASSLTSGYSYEQYF,TGCGCCAGCAGCTTGACTAGCGGGTACTCCTACGAGCAGTACTTC
TRBV20-1,many,.,TRBJ2-3,CSARVLGGATQYF,TGCAGTGCTAGAGTACTAGGTGGAGCTACGCAGTATTTT
TRBV5-1,many,.,TRBJ2-1,CASSLDSLSYNEQFF,TGCGCCAGCAGCTTGGACAGCCTGTCCTACAATGAGCAGTTCTTC
TRBV12-3/TRBV12-4,.,TRBD1,TRBJ1-1,CASSLRDSGLPEAFF,TGTGCCAGCAGTTTAAGGGACAGCGGGCTCCCTGAAGCTTTCTTT
TRBV7-9,many,.,TRBJ1-6,CASSLGISGTANSPLHF,TGTGCCAGCAGCTTAGGGATCTCCGGGACGGCCAATTCACCCCTCCACTTT
TRBV12-3/TRBV12-4,few,TRBD2,TRBJ2-1,CASSPTVPGRADNEQFF,TGTGCCAGCAGCCCGACGGTCCCGGGGAGGGCGGACAATGAGCAGTTCTTC
TRBV12-3/TRBV12-4,few,.,TRBJ1-2,CASSFSPGKGLDAYGYTF,TGTGCCAGCAGTTTCTCCCCGGGAAAAGGATTGGATGCCTATGGCTACACCTTC
TRBV6-5,many,TRBD1,TRBJ2-3,CASSRGQGATDTQYF,TGTGCCAGCAGCCGAGGACAGGGGGCGACAGATACGCAGTATTTT
TRBV20-1,many,TRBD2,TRBJ2-5,CSAPKMTSGETQYF,TGCAGTGCTCCAAAGATGACTAGCGGAGAGACCCAGTACTTC
TRBV5-1,many,TRBD1,TRBJ2-7,CASSYTGGAYEQYF,TGCGCCAGCAGCTACACAGGGGGTGCGTACGAGCAGTACTTC
TRBV7-3,many,.,TRBJ2-5,CASSLIPGTGETQYF,TGTGCCAGCAGCTTAATCCCAGGGACGGGGGAGACCCAGTACTTC
TRBV20-1,.,TRBD2,TRBJ2-4,CSARTSGRSLAKNIQYF,TGCAGTGCCAGAACTAGCGGGAGGTCGCTAGCCAAAAACATTCAGTACTTC
TRBV27,many,TRBD2,TRBJ2-1,CASSTTSLREQFF,TGTGCCAGCAGTACGACTAGCCTTCGTGAGCAGTTCTTC
TRBV2,many,.,TRBJ1-4,CASSEGLRIVEKLFF,TGTGCCAGCAGTGAAGGATTACGGATAGTCGAAAAACTGTTTTTT
TRBV5-6,many,.,TRBJ2-6,CASSLTGPGANVLTF,TGTGCCAGCAGTCTGACCGGTCCTGGGGCCAACGTCCTGACTTTC
TRBV30,many,.,TRBJ1-2,CAWRSLLGYTF,TGTGCCTGGAGGTCACTCTTGGGCTACACCTTC
TRBV5-6,many,.,TRBJ1-5,CASSLRARSNQPQHF,TGTGCCAGCAGCTTGAGGGCGCGTAGCAATCAGCCCCAGCATTTT
TRBV20-1,many,.,TRBJ2-3,CSARQPGYDTQYF,TGCAGTGCTAGACAACCAGGGTACGATACGCAGTATTTT
TRBV28,many,.,TRBJ2-1,CASNPGSLLSNEQFF,TGTGCCAGCAATCCGGGGTCACTCCTTTCCAATGAGCAGTTCTTC
TRBV10-3,many,.,TRBJ2-3,CAISESWLSISTDTQYF,TGTGCCATCAGTGAGTCGTGGCTATCCATTAGCACAGATACGCAGTATTTT
TRBV12-3/TRBV12-4,many,.,TRBJ2-1,CASSLAGFGEQFF,TGTGCCAGCAGTTTGGCGGGGTTCGGTGAGCAGTTCTTC
TRBV4-1,many,.,TRBJ2-3,CASSQDFGGTDTQYF,TGCGCCAGCAGCCAAGATTTCGGAGGCACAGATACGCAGTATTTT
TRBV29-1,many,.,TRBJ1-2,CSVEDYDGLVGGRGYTF,TGCAGCGTTGAAGATTATGATGGCCTAGTGGGAGGTAGGGGCTACACCTTC
TRBV20-1,.,.,TRBJ2-6,CSARDPGAVANVPTF,TGCAGTGCTAGAGATCCGGGGGCTGTGGCCAACGTCCCGACTTTC
TRBV5-1,few,TRBD1,TRBJ1-1,CASSLETGGDTEAFF,TGCGCCAGCAGCTTGGAAACAGGGGGCGACACTGAAGCTTTCTTT
TRBV5-1,many,.,TRBJ2-7,CASSSGGGVSYEQYF,TGCGCCAGCAGTAGCGGAGGGGGCGTCTCCTACGAGCAGTACTTC
TRBV15,many,.,TRBJ2-3,CATGRDSSVATQYF,TGTGCCACCGGCCGGGACTCGTCGGTAGCTACGCAGTATTTT
TRBV6-4,.,.,TRBJ2-3,CATSCGSADTQYF,TGTGCCACCAGCTGTGGGAGCGCAGATACGCAGTATTTT
TRBV4-2,.,.,TRBJ2-3,CVSSSRPPAEAADTQYF,TGTGTCAGCAGTTCAAGGCCCCCCGCGGAGGCTGCAGATACGCAGTATTTT
TRBV11-3,many,.,TRBJ2-5,CASSLNLRETQYF,TGTGCCAGCAGCTTAAACCTAAGAGAGACCCAGTACTTC
TRBV25-1,many,.,TRBJ2-5,CASSEAGRTSPQYF,TGTGCCAGCAGTGAAGCCGGGAGAACCTCGCCCCAGTACTTC
TRBV4-1,many,.,TRBJ2-2,CASSRNDLGLTNTGELFF,TGCGCCAGCAGTCGTAATGATCTGGGACTCACCAACACCGGGGAGCTGTTTTTT
TRBV29-1,many,.,TRBJ2-7,CSVDGDGTYEQYF,TGCAGCGTTGATGGGGACGGAACCTACGAGCAGTACTTC
TRBV11-2,many,.,TRBJ2-2,CASSLYLGELFF,TGTGCCAGCAGCTTATATCTCGGGGAGCTGTTTTTT
TRBV28,many,TRBD2,TRBJ2-7,CASSPVGAGGLPRQYF,TGTGCCAGCAGTCCCGTCGGGGCGGGAGGCCTTCCGCGGCAGTACTTC
TRBV5-1,many,TRBD1,TRBJ1-1,CASSVTGLNTEAFF,TGCGCCAGCAGCGTGACAGGGCTGAACACTGAAGCTTTCTTT
TRBV2,many,.,TRBJ2-1,CASVGNEQFF,TGTGCCAGTGTTGGGAATGAGCAGTTCTTC
TRBV9,.,TRBD1,TRBJ1-1,CASSHGGGTGGGTEAFF,TGTGCCAGCAGCCATGGCGGGGGAACAGGGGGAGGCACTGAAGCTTTCTTT
TRBV5-1,few,TRBD2,TRBJ2-5,CASSLALAGTGRETQYF,TGCGCCAGCAGCTTGGCTCTAGCGGGAACGGGAAGAGAGACCCAGTACTTC
TRBV20-1,many,TRBD2,TRBJ2-3,CSAVPGGRTDTQYF,TGCAGTGCTGTCCCGGGCGGGAGAACAGATACGCAGTATTTT
TRBV27,many,.,TRBJ2-3,CASSLEGRGRDTQYF,TGTGCCAGCAGTTTAGAGGGCAGGGGTAGGGATACGCAGTATTTT
TRBV7-8,.,.,TRBJ1-4,CATLSRGAANEKLFF,TGTGCCACCCTCTCTCGTGGGGCGGCTAATGAAAAACTGTTTTTT
TRBV6-6,many,.,TRBJ2-7,CASSYSFAYPGNYEQYF,TGTGCCAGCAGTTACTCCTTCGCTTATCCGGGTAACTACGAGCAGTACTTC
TRBV20-1,many,.,TRBJ2-7,CSARRTAWSEQYF,TGCAGTGCTAGGAGGACAGCCTGGAGCGAGCAGTACTTC
TRBV7-9,many,.,TRBJ2-3,CASSLGLGADTDTQYF,TGTGCCAGCAGCTTAGGTCTGGGAGCGGACACAGATACGCAGTATTTT
TRBV29-1,many,TRBD2,TRBJ2-1,CSVISLGGSYNEQFF,TGCAGCGTTATTTCGCTCGGGGGGTCCTACAATGAGCAGTTCTTC
TRBV5-1,many,.,TRBJ2-1,CASSLFWAQDNEQFF,TGCGCCAGCAGCTTGTTTTGGGCCCAAGATAATGAGCAGTTCTTC
TRBV20-1,many,.,TRBJ2-7,CSAVQAAGEQYF,TGCAGTGCCGTCCAAGCGGCCGGGGAGCAGTACTTC
TRBV5-5,many,.,TRBJ1-2,CASSLDPGAGGYTF,TGTGCCAGCAGCTTGGATCCGGGGGCAGGTGGCTACACCTTC
TRBV12-3/TRBV12-4,many,.,TRBJ1-5,CASSFSGTSSLPQHF,TGTGCCAGCAGTTTTTCAGGGACCTCGAGTTTGCCCCAGCATTTT
TRBV20-1,many,TRBD1,TRBJ1-6,CSAAFRTGIVNSPLHF,TGCAGTGCCGCTTTTCGGACAGGGATTGTTAATTCACCCCTCCACTTT
TRBV6-1,many,.,TRBJ1-2,CASSPEGTYGYTF,TGTGCCAGCAGTCCCGAAGGGACCTATGGCTACACCTTC